The present T cell receptor (beta chain) was sequenced within a study of radiotherapy plus CTLA-4 blockade in lung cancer. Notes on the study in general: The authors reported that early blood T cell clone dynamics, with interferon-beta, best predicted response.

The repertoire was sequenced with immunoSEQ multiplex PCR; TCRdb's copy has only in-frame clones and lacks some. The sample holds about 88,000 clones, 72% seen once. With regard to this clone: The antigen is undetermined.

Germline loops: CDR1 MNHNS, CDR2 SASEGT. This CDR3 spans 13 amino acids. V lost 5 bases, J lost 7 bases, and 3 bases stayed unmatched. The TCR comes from a human donor with non-small cell lung cancer that progressed on radiotherapy plus ipilimumab. This specimen was peripheral blood, taken from a patient treated with radiotherapy plus ipilimumab. The V call is TRBV6-1, the J call TRBJ2-1, with 9 bases lining up with TRBD1. CDR3 nucleotide sequence: TGTGCCAGCAGTTGGGACAGGGAGAATGAGCAGTTCTTC. Translated: CASSWDRENEQFF.